What follows are 6 T cell receptor beta chains derived from one specimen sequenced in a study of T cells expressing NK-cell markers. TCRdb reanalyzed the 5' RACE reads, giving one entry per CDR3 protein sequence and no DNA. The repertoire shows roughly 160,000 distinct CDR3 sequences; the top ten hold around a sixth. Material: blood T cells: a sorted CD56 or NKG2C T cell subset, CD4+ or CD8+ T cells, or bulk PBMC T cells (not recorded which). The receptors stem from a woman between 18 and 69 years old in good health.

The chain carries TRBV6-1 and TRBJ2-2; TCRdb reports TRBD2, a call that lacks DNA to check it against. The V gene's germline CDR1 is MNHNS and CDR2 SASEGT. The CDR3 has 16 residues. CDR3: CASSGGLGGSSGELFF.

V gene TRBV20-1 combines with J gene TRBJ2-7; TCRdb reports TRBD2, a call that lacks DNA to check it against. Per germline, CDR1 DFQATT and CDR2 SNEGSKA (reference sequence). This CDR3 is built from 14 residues. The CDR3 sequence is CSARGGRSSYEQYF.

The chain has TRBV5-1 and TRBJ2-7; without DNA, the TCRdb call of TRBD2 cannot be checked. The CDR3 spans 15 residues. Germline V gene data show CDR1 as SGHRS and CDR2 as YFSETQ. The CDR3 region is CASSFELAGSYEQYF.

V and J are TRBV10-2 and TRBJ2-2. Germline values: CDR1 WSHSY, CDR2 SAAADI. The CDR3 consists of 12 residues. The CDR3 loop reads CASSESIGELFF.

V is TRBV6-6 and J is TRBJ1-6. CDR1 and CDR2 from the germline V gene are MNHNY and SVGAGI (reference sequence). There are 11 residues in the CDR3. Here the CDR3 reads CASRSVPPLHF.

The gene calls are TRBV18 and TRBJ2-1; the TRBD2 assignment by TCRdb is unverifiable without DNA. CDR3 length: 15 amino acids. Germline-derived CDR1 and CDR2 are KGHSH and LQKENI. The CDR3 protein is CASGTTSGAYNEQFF.